This T cell receptor (beta chain) derives from a study of CD8 T cells in ankylosing spondylitis. Only a few counts were recorded for this clonotype. CDR3 length: 14 residues. V lost 1 base and J 4 bases, leaving 8 bases between the germline ends. From germline, CDR1 is LNHNV and CDR2 YYDKDF (reference sequence). MiXCR, applied by TCRdb to the 5' RACE reads, yields one record per CDR3 protein. The sample has hundreds of thousands of distinct CDR3 sequences; about 20% are singletons. The source is a female donor with ankylosing spondylitis or in good health (not recorded which). This rearrangement joins TRBV15 to TRBJ2-1, with D hard to call. Sequencing was done on a sample of blood, either unsorted or a sorted T cell fraction (not recorded which). The CDR3 region is CATSRGSIYNEQFF. The CDR3 DNA follows: TGTGCCACCAGCAGAGGTAGTATATACAATGAGCAGTTCTTC.